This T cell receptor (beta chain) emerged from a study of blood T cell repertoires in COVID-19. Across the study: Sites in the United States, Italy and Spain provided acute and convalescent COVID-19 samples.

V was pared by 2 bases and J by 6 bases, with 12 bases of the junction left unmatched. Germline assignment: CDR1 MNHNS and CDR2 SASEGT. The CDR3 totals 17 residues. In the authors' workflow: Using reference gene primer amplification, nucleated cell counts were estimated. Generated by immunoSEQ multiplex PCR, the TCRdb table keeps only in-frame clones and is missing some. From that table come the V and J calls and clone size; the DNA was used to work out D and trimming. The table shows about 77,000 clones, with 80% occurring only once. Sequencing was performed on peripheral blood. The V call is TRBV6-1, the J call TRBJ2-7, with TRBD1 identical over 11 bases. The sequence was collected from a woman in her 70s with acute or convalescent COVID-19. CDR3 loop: CASSEPSGDRGIGEQYF. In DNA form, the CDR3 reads TGTGCCAGCAGTGAACCCTCCGGGGACAGGGGGATAGGCGAGCAGTACTTC.